Shown below are 30 T cell receptor beta chains from a single sample sequenced in a study of cytomegalovirus exposure and HLA in healthy donors. Primers: 60 Vbeta forward and 13 Jbeta reverse. Using immunoSEQ multiplex PCR, the repertoire was profiled, and TCRdb retains in-frame clones only, with some absent. The data show about 120,000 clones, with 55% to 65% seen just once and 10% held by the top ten. The specimen sequenced was PBMCs. The receptors here all came from a middle-aged man in good health and CMV-seropositive.

This chain links TRBV6-1 with TRBJ2-5, with 10 bases lining up with TRBD1. The J call may be faulty, since TRBJ2-7 better matches the DNA end. There are 14 residues in the CDR3. Germline CDR1 MNHNS, CDR2 SASEGT. As DNA, the CDR3 is TGTGCCAGCAGTGTCCGGGGACAGGGGTACGAGCAGTACTTC. Protein: CASSVRGQGYEQYF.

CDR3 region: CASSLARASGGASYNEQFF. In DNA form, the CDR3 reads TGTGCCAGCAGCTTAGCGCGCGCGAGCGGGGGGGCTTCCTACAATGAGCAGTTCTTC. The chain carries TRBV7-9 and TRBJ2-1, with TRBD2 identical over 10 bases. This CDR3 has 19 amino acids. Germline CDR1 is SEHNR and CDR2 is FQNEAQ (reference sequence). V shed 0 bases and J 1 base; nucleotides not matched to a gene: 9.

V is TRBV7-6 and J is TRBJ2-1; 8 nucleotides line up with TRBD2. Germline V gene sequence: CDR1 SGHVS, CDR2 FNYEAQ. The CDR3 is made up of 15 amino acids. With 7 bases clipped from V and 6 bases from J, the junction kept 11 bases outside the gene matches. The CDR3 spells CASTHRGGRSNEQFF. CDR3 bases: TGTGCCAGCACCCACCGGGGGGGACGGAGCAATGAGCAGTTCTTC.

Turning to this clone: The same CDR3 can be traced to other DNA sequences in this sample. CDR3 nucleotides: TGTGCCAGCAGTTACGGCGGGGGGGCAGATACGCAGTATTTT. Translating it yields CASSYGGGADTQYF. The chain has TRBV6-5 and TRBJ2-3; 9 positions match TRBD2. The CDR3 is 14 amino acids. Looked up from germline, CDR1 is MNHEY and CDR2 is SVGAGI. V dropped 2 bases and J dropped 4; count of bases not matched to a gene: 1.

The V gene is TRBV7-7, the J gene TRBJ2-3; D is undetermined. This CDR3 has 14 residues. V lost 5 bases and J lost 6, with 15 bases in between. Per germline, CDR1 SSHAT and CDR2 FNYEAQ (reference sequence). CDR3 in DNA: TGTGCCAGCAGCCCCAACCTAGGTGGGGATACGCAGTATTTT. It codes for CASSPNLGGDTQYF.

J is TRBJ2-3 and V is TRBV19; D is undetermined. V was trimmed by 3 bases and J by 4 bases, leaving 11 bases between them. The CDR3 runs 14 residues. Germline CDR1 is LNHDA and CDR2 is SQIVND (reference sequence). This CDR3 is CASSILPRADTQYF. DNA of the CDR3: TGTGCCAGTAGTATTCTACCCCGGGCAGATACGCAGTATTTT.

The V call is TRBV6-4, the J call TRBJ1-3; perhaps TRBD1 as D (5 bases). The CDR3 has 15 amino acids. V dropped 4 bases and J dropped 8 bases, with 18 bases sitting between them. Germline assignment: CDR1 MRHNA and CDR2 SNTAGT. The CDR3 region is CASSGRQRDGDTIYF. In nucleotides, the CDR3 is TGTGCCAGCAGTGGCCGACAGAGAGATGGGGACACCATATATTTT.

The V and J genes are TRBV4-3 and TRBJ1-1, with D tentatively TRBD1 (5 bases). V was clipped by 0 bases and J by 0 bases, with 11 bases between them. This CDR3 is 16 amino acids long. In germline, CDR1 is LGHNA, CDR2 YSLEER. The CDR3 DNA reads as TGCGCCAGCAGCCAAGATACAGGCCTCATGAACACTGAAGCTTTCTTT. Translated, it gives CASSQDTGLMNTEAFF.

The rearrangement joins TRBV6-5 to TRBJ2-7; TRBD2 agrees at 7 bases. J was trimmed by 0 bases and V by 5 bases; bases with no gene match: 7. The CDR3 runs 15 residues. The germline gives CDR1 MNHEY, CDR2 SVGAGI. The CDR3 nucleotides are TGTGCCAGCAGTAAACTAGCGACCAGCTCCTACGAGCAGTACTTC. Its translation is CASSKLATSSYEQYF.

This clone was detected only a few times. The rearrangement uses TRBV28 and TRBJ1-4, with TRBD1 as a possible D gene (5 bases). Germline V gene lookup returns CDR1 MDHEN and CDR2 SYDVKM. V was clipped by 3 bases and J by 3 bases, with 8 bases between them. This CDR3 spans 14 amino acids. As DNA, the CDR3 is TGTGCCAGCAGTTTTCCGGGGGCTAATGAAAAACTGTTTTTT. Protein sequence: CASSFPGANEKLFF.

The chain couples TRBV5-1 to TRBJ1-1; 7 positions match TRBD1. Germline V CDR1 and CDR2: SGHRS, YFSETQ. This CDR3 region has 14 residues. V trimming: 4 bases; J trimming: 0 bases; junction bases outside the gene matches: 3. DNA of the CDR3: TGCGCCAGCAGCCAGGACAGGATGAACACTGAAGCTTTCTTT. Translated, it gives CASSQDRMNTEAFF.

This clone turned up a few times. CDR3: CASSALGLGYTF. The DNA for the CDR3 is TGTGCCAGCAGTGCTCTGGGGCTTGGCTACACCTTC. The chain has TRBV2 and TRBJ1-2; D may be TRBD1 (5 bases). V was trimmed by 4 bases and J by 7 bases, leaving 10 bases between them. This CDR3 is 12 amino acids long. From germline, CDR1 is SNHLY and CDR2 FYNNEI.

This clone was seen only a few times. The rearrangement links TRBV18 to TRBJ1-1; TRBD1 aligns across 7 bases. The length of the CDR3 is 13 residues. Germline CDR1 is KGHSH and CDR2 is LQKENI. Losses at the gene ends were 0 bases for V and 10 bases for J; bases not matched to a gene: 5. CDR3 DNA sequence: TGTGCCAGCTCACCACCTGGGACAGTAGGAGCTTTCTTT. Its translation: CASSPPGTVGAFF.

The chain joins TRBV6-6 to TRBJ2-5, with TRBD1 identical over 7 bases. Germline V gene sequence: CDR1 MNHNY, CDR2 SVGAGI (reference sequence). Losses at the gene ends were 9 bases for V and 3 bases for J; bases not matched to a gene: 7. The CDR3 spans 13 residues. Written as DNA, the CDR3 is TGTGCCAGTAAATCCGGGACAGAAGAGACCCAGTACTTC. Its protein is CASKSGTEETQYF.

The chain carries TRBV13 and TRBJ2-2; unclear D gene. V shed 2 bases and J shed 4 bases, with 5 bases lying between them. From germline, CDR1 is PRHDT and CDR2 FYEKMQ (reference sequence). The CDR3 sequence is 13 residues long. CDR3 in DNA: TGTGCCAGCAGCTTACGTATCACCGGGGAGCTGTTTTTT. Amino acid sequence: CASSLRITGELFF.

This clone was counted a few times. This sequence joins TRBV6-5 and TRBJ1-2; no clear D gene. Germline CDR1 and CDR2: MNHEY and SVGAGI. Trimming cost V 4 bases and J 3 bases, with 9 bases left between them. This CDR3 has 13 residues. The CDR3 region has the DNA TGTGCCAGCAGTTCAGGAGGATACTATGGCTACACCTTC. It specifies CASSSGGYYGYTF.

The rearrangement joins TRBV29-1 to TRBJ2-1, with TRBD2 identical over 7 bases. Germline V gives CDR1 SQVTM, CDR2 ANQGSEA. Losses at the gene ends were 3 bases for V and 0 bases for J; bases not matched to a gene: 8. This CDR3 has 16 amino acids. The CDR3 DNA reads as TGCAGCGTTGATTTGGGCGGGAGAGGCTCCTACAATGAGCAGTTCTTC. Amino acid sequence: CSVDLGGRGSYNEQFF.

This chain links TRBV6-1 with TRBJ2-7, with TRBD2 matching over 7 bases. V lost 7 bases, J lost 0 bases, and 9 bases stayed unmatched. The CDR3 has 15 amino acids. Germline V lookup: CDR1 MNHNS, CDR2 SASEGT. The CDR3 loop is CASTGLESASYEQYF. Written as DNA, the CDR3 is TGTGCCAGCACCGGACTAGAGTCGGCCTCCTACGAGCAGTACTTC.

This clone was recorded a few times. This CDR3 reads CASSRGEGGMREQYF. The DNA for the CDR3 is TGTGCCAGCAGCCGGGGAGAGGGAGGGATGCGGGAGCAGTACTTC. V and J are TRBV7-9 and TRBJ2-7; TRBD2 aligns across 7 bases. The CDR3 extends over 15 amino acids. J gave up 7 bases and V 5 bases, and 14 bases lay outside the gene matches. Germline V gene data show CDR1 as SEHNR and CDR2 as FQNEAQ (reference sequence).

The V gene is TRBV6-5, the J gene TRBJ1-5; D is ambiguous. V lost 2 bases and J 7 bases, leaving 9 bases between the germline ends. The CDR3 contains 13 residues. The germline gives CDR1 MNHEY, CDR2 SVGAGI. The CDR3 loop reads CASSYEGKQPQHF. The CDR3 DNA is TGTGCCAGCAGTTACGAGGGAAAGCAGCCCCAGCATTTT.

CDR3 in DNA: TGTGCCAGCAGTCCGGGACAGGGATGGAGTAATGAGCAGTTCTTC. This gives the protein CASSPGQGWSNEQFF. V is TRBV6-6 and J is TRBJ2-1, with TRBD1 matching 9 bases. Losses at the gene ends were 5 bases for V and 7 bases for J; bases not matched to a gene: 9. The CDR3 has 15 amino acids. The V gene's germline CDR1 is MNHNY and CDR2 SVGAGI (reference sequence).

The J gene is TRBJ2-7, the V gene TRBV9, with 7 bases lining up with TRBD2. The V gene's germline CDR1 is SGDLS and CDR2 YYNGEE. The V and J ends lost 0 bases and 1 base, in that order; junction bases with no gene match: 13. This CDR3 comprises 18 residues. The CDR3 DNA reads TGTGCCAGCAGCGTAGGGCTTAGCGGGCAGACAGTATCCTACGAGCAGTACTTC. As protein: CASSVGLSGQTVSYEQYF.

J is TRBJ1-1 and V is TRBV5-1; D unclear. This CDR3 comprises 13 residues. Per germline, CDR1 SGHRS and CDR2 YFSETQ. V was shortened by 3 bases and J by 8 bases, with 14 bases between the two germline ends. CDR3 residues: CASSSPEWVEAFF. CDR3 nucleotides: TGCGCCAGCAGCTCACCGGAGTGGGTGGAAGCTTTCTTT.

This clone was observed a few times. The gene calls are TRBV5-1 and TRBJ2-1, with TRBD2 matching 10 bases. The CDR3 extends over 17 amino acids. V shed 0 bases, J shed 2 bases, and the junction held 5 bases outside the gene matches. CDR1 and CDR2 (germline): SGHRS, YFSETQ. CDR3: CASSLGGLARTYNEQFF. CDR3 nucleotides: TGCGCCAGCAGCTTGGGGGGACTAGCGCGGACCTACAATGAGCAGTTCTTC.

The chain is built from TRBV6-5 and TRBJ1-1; 8 bases map to TRBD1. Germline trimming cut 7 bases from V and 9 bases from J; bases unmatched to any gene: 10. The CDR3 runs to 13 residues. CDR1 MNHEY and CDR2 SVGAGI come from the germline V gene. CDR3 coding DNA: TGTGCCAGCACGGACCGGACAGGGCTCCAAGCTTTCTTT. It encodes CASTDRTGLQAFF.

The chain uses TRBV6-4 and TRBJ2-2; TRBD2 aligns across 8 bases. Unmatched junction bases numbered 4, after V lost 0 bases and J lost 4 bases. CDR3 length: 16 amino acids. CDR1 and CDR2 from the germline V gene are MRHNA and SNTAGT. CDR3 nucleotide sequence: TGTGCCAGCAGTGACTCAAGCGGGGGCCGCACCGGGGAGCTGTTTTTT. Its protein is CASSDSSGGRTGELFF.

This clone was detected a few times. The V call is TRBV6-5, the J call TRBJ1-3, with D perhaps TRBD1 (5 bases). CDR3 length equals 15 residues. Germline CDR1 is MNHEY and CDR2 is SVGAGI. The V and J ends lost 0 bases and 3 bases respectively, with 9 bases between them. CDR3 DNA: TGTGCCAGCAGTTACTCGAAGCAGGGTGGAAACACCATATATTTT. Translation gives CASSYSKQGGNTIYF.

The chain is built from TRBV2 and TRBJ1-4; D perhaps matches TRBD1 (6 bases). The germline V and J ends were trimmed by 6 bases and 4 bases, with 12 bases remaining between them. The germline CDR1 and CDR2 sequences are SNHLY and FYNNEI. The CDR3 is made up of 14 amino acids. The DNA of the CDR3 is TGTGCCAGCAGGGGGGCCTCATTTAATGAAAAACTGTTTTTT. It translates to CASRGASFNEKLFF.

The chain has TRBV5-5 and TRBJ2-1; 13 bases fit TRBD2. CDR3 length: 15 residues. J lost 7 bases, V lost 0 bases, and 1 base had no gene match. Germline V lookup: CDR1 SGHKS, CDR2 YYEKEE (reference sequence). CDR3 region: CASSLGTSGSNEQFF. The CDR3 DNA follows: TGTGCCAGCAGCTTGGGGACTAGCGGGAGTAATGAGCAGTTCTTC.

This clone has just one count. The gene calls are TRBV2 and TRBJ2-3; D ambiguous. The CDR3 contains 15 residues. The V gene's germline CDR1 is SNHLY and CDR2 FYNNEI. Trimming pared 3 bases from V and 2 bases from J, leaving 12 bases between. CDR3 protein: CASSDLLHITDTQYF. The CDR3 nucleotides are TGTGCCAGCAGTGACCTACTACACATCACAGATACGCAGTATTTT.